This T cell receptor beta chain was retrieved from a study of blood T cell repertoires in COVID-19. As for the study in general: Cohort 3 recovery required two negative PCRs, clearance, or symptom resolution. Sources were T cells, B-cell-depleted T cells, or PBMCs; the material itself was cDNA or gDNA.

Germline V gene sequence: CDR1 LGHNT, CDR2 FRNRAP. V lost 7 bases, J lost 1 base, and 10 bases lay in between. The CDR3 covers 13 residues. This clone appeared a few times. Enrollees, about 18 to 95 years old, lived in around 23 US areas. Source study methods: Reference gene primer amplification gave nucleated cell count estimates. Libraries were prepared by immunoSEQ multiplex PCR; TCRdb keeps only in-frame clonotypes and omits some of them. Clone size and the V and J calls come from that table; the DNA yielded D and trimming. This table holds some 200,000 clones, around 90% found once. The source is a man aged 25 to 45 in a cohort exposed to, infected with or recovered from COVID-19 (not recorded which). Material for sequencing was PBMCs or T cells enriched from blood (not recorded which). The J gene is TRBJ1-1, the V gene TRBV12-5; no clear D. The chain's CDR3 is CASALTGNTEAFF. CDR3 coding DNA: TGTGCTAGTGCCCTGACGGGGAACACTGAAGCTTTCTTT.